These 3 T cell receptor beta chains came from one sample sequenced in a study of OX40 agonist ivuxolimab in advanced cancers. Profiled with immunoSEQ multiplex PCR; TCRdb holds only in-frame clones, not every one. The repertoire includes some 68,000 clones, about 88% of them detected once, and 1.1% sits in the top ten. This specimen was CD4+ or CD8+ T cells sorted from blood, taken in a trial of the OX40 agonist ivuxolimab. Every receptor here comes from an adult with an advanced solid tumor such as melanoma, head and neck, liver or kidney cancer.

The rearrangement joins TRBV28 to TRBJ2-3; 8 bases are shared with TRBD1. The germline V gene encodes CDR1 MDHEN and CDR2 SYDVKM. The CDR3 is made up of 15 amino acids. The trim removed 6 bases at V and 4 bases at J, leaving 9 bases unmatched. CDR3 residues: CASRTGQGGSDTQYF. DNA of the CDR3: TGTGCCAGCAGAACCGGACAGGGAGGTTCAGATACGCAGTATTTT.

The gene calls are TRBV2 and TRBJ1-4; perhaps TRBD1 as D (5 bases). The CDR3 is 13 amino acids. Germline V gene data show CDR1 as SNHLY and CDR2 as FYNNEI. The V and J ends lost 2 bases and 7 bases respectively, with 8 bases between them. DNA for the CDR3: TGTGCCAGCAGTGAACAGGGAGGTGAAAAACTGTTTTTT. This codes for CASSEQGGEKLFF.

V and J are TRBV19 and TRBJ1-2; 8 nucleotides agree with TRBD1. J was trimmed by 8 bases and V by 8 bases; bases with no gene match: 7. Per germline, CDR1 LNHDA and CDR2 SQIVND (reference sequence). The CDR3 is made up of 12 amino acids. The CDR3 reads CASDDRGYGYTF. DNA for the CDR3: TGTGCCAGTGATGACAGGGGATACGGCTACACCTTC. Supplemented by reference TRBV19 and TRBJ1-2, the full variable domain reads DGGITQSPKYLFRKEGQNVTLSCEQNLNHDAMYWYRQDPGQGLRLIYYSQIVNDFQKGDIAEGYSVSREKKESFPLTVTSAQKNPTAFYLCASDDRGYGYTFGSGTRLTVV.